This TCR beta chain was retrieved from a study of T cells in Graves' hyperthyroidism and ophthalmopathy. Study-level points and caveats: Ophthalmopathy was identified by the model a median roughly 6.5 months ahead of onset.

This clonotype has a count of ten or more. Its specificity is unknown. Individuals with ophthalmopathy presented a Clinical Activity Score of at least 3, a NOSPECS grade of at least 4 and a duration under 3 months. Fresh peripheral blood, 10 ml, was the source of the PBMCs. There were TCR beta CDR3 regions amplified from RNA transcripts. The TCR CDR3 was amplified in a first-round RT-PCR using the HTBI primer set. TCRdb re-derived calls from the multiplex PCR reads in MiXCR, one entry per CDR3 protein. The data hold about 480,000 distinct CDR3 sequences, with about 24% observed a single time. Trimming took off 0 bases at V and 0 bases at J, with 9 bases between the two ends. The CDR3 contains 15 residues. Germline CDR1 GTSNPN, CDR2 SVGIG (reference sequence).

This sequence was found in a woman aged 30 to 39 with Graves' ophthalmopathy. The genes are TRBV30 and TRBJ1-5; D possibly corresponds to TRBD1 (6 bases). The sample comprised blood. The CDR3 is CAWSVAGDSNQPQHF. In DNA, the CDR3 is TGTGCCTGGAGTGTAGCAGGGGATAGCAATCAGCCCCAGCATTTT. Full variable domain (remainder filled in from reference TRBV30 and TRBJ1-5): SQTIHQWPATLVQPVGSPLSLECTVEGTSNPNLYWYRQAAGRGLQLLFYSVGIGQISSEVPQNLSASRPQDRQFILSSKKLLLSDSGFYLCAWSVAGDSNQPQHFGDGTRLSIL.